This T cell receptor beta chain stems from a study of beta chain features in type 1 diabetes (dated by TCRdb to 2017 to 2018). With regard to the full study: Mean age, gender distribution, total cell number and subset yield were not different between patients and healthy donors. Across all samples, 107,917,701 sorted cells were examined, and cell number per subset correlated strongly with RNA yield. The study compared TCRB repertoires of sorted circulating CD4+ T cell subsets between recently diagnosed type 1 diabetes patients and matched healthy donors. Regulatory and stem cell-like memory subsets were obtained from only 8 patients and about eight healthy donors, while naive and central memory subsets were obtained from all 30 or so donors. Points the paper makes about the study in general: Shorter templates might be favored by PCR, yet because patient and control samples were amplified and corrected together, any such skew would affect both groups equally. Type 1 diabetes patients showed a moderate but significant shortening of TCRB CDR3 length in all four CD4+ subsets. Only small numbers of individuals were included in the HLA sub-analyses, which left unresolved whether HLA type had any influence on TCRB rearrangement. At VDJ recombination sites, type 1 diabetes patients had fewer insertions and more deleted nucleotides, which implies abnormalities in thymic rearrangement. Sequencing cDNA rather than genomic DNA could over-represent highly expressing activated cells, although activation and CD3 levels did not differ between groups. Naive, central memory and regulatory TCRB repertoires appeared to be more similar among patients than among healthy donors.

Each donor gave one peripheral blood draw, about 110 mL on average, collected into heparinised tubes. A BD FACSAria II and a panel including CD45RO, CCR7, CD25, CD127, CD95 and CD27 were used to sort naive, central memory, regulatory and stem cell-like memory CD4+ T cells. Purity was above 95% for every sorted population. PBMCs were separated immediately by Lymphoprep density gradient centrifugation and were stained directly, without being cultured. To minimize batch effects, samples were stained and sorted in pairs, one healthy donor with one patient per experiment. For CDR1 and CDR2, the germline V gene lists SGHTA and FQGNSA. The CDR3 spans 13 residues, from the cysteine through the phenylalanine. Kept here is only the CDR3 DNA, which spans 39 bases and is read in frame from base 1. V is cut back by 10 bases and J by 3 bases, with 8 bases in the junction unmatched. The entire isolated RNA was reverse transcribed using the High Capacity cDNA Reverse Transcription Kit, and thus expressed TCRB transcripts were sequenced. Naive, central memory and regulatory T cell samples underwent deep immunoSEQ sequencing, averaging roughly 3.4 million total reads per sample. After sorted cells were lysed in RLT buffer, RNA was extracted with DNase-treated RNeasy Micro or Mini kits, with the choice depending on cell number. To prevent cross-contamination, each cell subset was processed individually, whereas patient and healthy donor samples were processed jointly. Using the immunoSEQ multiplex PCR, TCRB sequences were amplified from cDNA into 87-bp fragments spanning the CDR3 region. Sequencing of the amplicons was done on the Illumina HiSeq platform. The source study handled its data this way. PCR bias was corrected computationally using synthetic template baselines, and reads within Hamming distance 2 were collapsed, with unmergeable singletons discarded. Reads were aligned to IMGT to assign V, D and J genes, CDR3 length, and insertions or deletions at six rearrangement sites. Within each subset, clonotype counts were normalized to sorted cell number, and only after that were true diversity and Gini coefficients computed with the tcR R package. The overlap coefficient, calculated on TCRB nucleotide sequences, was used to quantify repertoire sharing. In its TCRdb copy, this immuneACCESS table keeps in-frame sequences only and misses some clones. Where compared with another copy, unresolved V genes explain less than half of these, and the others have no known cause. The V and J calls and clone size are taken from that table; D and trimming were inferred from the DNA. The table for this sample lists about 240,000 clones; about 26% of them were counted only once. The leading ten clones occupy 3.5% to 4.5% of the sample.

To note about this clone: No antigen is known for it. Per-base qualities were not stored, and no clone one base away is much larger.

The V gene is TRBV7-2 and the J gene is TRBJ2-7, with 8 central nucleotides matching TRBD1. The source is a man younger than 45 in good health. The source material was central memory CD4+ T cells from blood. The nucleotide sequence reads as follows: TGTGCCACCCGGACAGGGTCTGGCTACGAGCAGTACTTC. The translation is CATRTGSGYEQYF.